These 10 T cell receptor beta chains share one sample of origin, sequenced in a study of blood T cells in healthy people across ages. A J-beta primer mix and a sample-barcoded 5' primer were used in a second PCR of roughly 7 to 12 cycles. TCRdb re-derived calls from the 5' RACE reads in MiXCR, one entry per CDR3 protein. The sample lists 700,000 to 900,000 distinct CDR3 sequences; roughly 26% were seen once. The same data also contributed to another study, on T cells of mothers and their children.

The sample consisted of blood. These receptors were collected from a boy between 10 and 17 years old in good health.

This clonotype was detected many times. The genes are TRBV29-1 and TRBJ2-5; no reliable D call. V was shortened by 4 bases and J by 3 bases, with 9 bases between the two germline ends. This CDR3 has 12 amino acids. Germline values: CDR1 SQVTM, CDR2 ANQGSEA. CDR3 sequence (DNA): TGCAGCGTTGGGCAGATTAAAGAGACCCAGTACTTC. It encodes CSVGQIKETQYF.

The chain recombines TRBV29-1 with TRBJ1-3; D gene ambiguous. CDR1 is SQVTM and CDR2 is ANQGSEA in the germline V gene. CDR3 length equals 11 residues. V gave up 6 bases and J gave up 0 bases, with 3 bases separating them. CDR3 in amino acids: CSVRSGNTIYF. As DNA, the CDR3 is TGCAGCGTCCGCTCTGGAAACACCATATATTTT. Full variable domain (outside the CDR3, taken from reference TRBV29-1 and TRBJ1-3): SAVISQKPSRDICQRGTSLTIQCQVDSQVTMMFWYRQQPGQSLTLIATANQGSEATYESGFVIDKFPISRPNLTFSTLTVSNMSPEDSSIYLCSVRSGNTIYFGEGSWLTVV.

V gene TRBV7-2 combines with J gene TRBJ2-4, with D perhaps TRBD1 (7 bases). The CDR3 loop spans 15 amino acids. CDR1 is SGHTA, CDR2 FQGNSA, per germline. The V end lost 5 bases, the J end lost 5 bases, and 16 bases lay between the germline ends. As DNA, the CDR3 is TGTGCCAGCAGCCATAGCGGAGGGGGCCAAAACATTCAGTACTTC. It translates to CASSHSGGGQNIQYF.

The CDR3 loop reads CASSWDLNEKLFF. CDR3 nucleotide sequence: TGCGCCAGTAGCTGGGACCTTAATGAAAAACTGTTTTTT. The chain couples TRBV4-1 to TRBJ1-4, with D maybe TRBD1 (5 bases). Germline-derived CDR1 and CDR2 are MGHRA and YSYEKL. The V end lost 9 bases, the J end lost 4 bases, and 12 bases lay between the germline ends. The CDR3 is 13 residues long.

The chain has TRBV5-1 and TRBJ1-4; D ambiguous. Germline CDR1 reads SGHRS; CDR2 reads YFSETQ. The CDR3 covers 13 residues. Deletions cut 3 bases from V and 8 bases from J, with 11 bases between. The CDR3 sequence: CASSSPEQEKLFF. For the CDR3, the DNA is TGCGCCAGCAGCTCCCCCGAGCAAGAAAAACTGTTTTTT. The variable domain in full, with the rest retrieved from reference TRBV5-1 and TRBJ1-4, is KAGVTQTPRYLIKTRGQQVTLSCSPISGHRSVSWYQQTPGQGLQFLFEYFSETQRNKGNFPGRFSGRQFSNSRSEMNVSTLELGDSALYLCASSSPEQEKLFFGSGTQLSVL.

This chain links TRBV7-9 with TRBJ2-2, with D possibly being TRBD2 (7 bases). The V gene's germline CDR1 is SEHNR and CDR2 FQNEAQ (reference sequence). Trimming removed 5 bases from V and 2 bases from J, with 15 bases in between. There are 16 residues in the CDR3. CDR3 DNA sequence: TGTGCCAGCAGCAGACTACGGGGGGCCAACACCGGGGAGCTGTTTTTT. Its translation: CASSRLRGANTGELFF. Supplemented by reference TRBV7-9 and TRBJ2-2, the full variable domain reads DTGVSQNPRHKITKRGQNVTFRCDPISEHNRLYWYRQTLGQGPEFLTYFQNEAQLEKSRLLSDRFSAERPKGSFSTLEIQRTEQGDSAMYLCASSRLRGANTGELFFGEGSRLTVL.

This clonotype has more than one count but fewer than ten. The V gene is TRBV27, the J gene TRBJ2-3; no firm D call. Trimming pared 6 bases from V and 3 bases from J, leaving 13 bases between. Germline CDR1 and CDR2: MNHEY and SMNVEV (reference sequence). The CDR3 sequence is 14 residues long. CDR3 sequence reads: CASSPRTRTDTQYF. CDR3 DNA sequence: TGTGCCAGCAGCCCTCGTACACGGACAGATACGCAGTATTTT.

This clonotype was recorded a few times. The rearrangement links TRBV11-1 to TRBJ1-1; D perhaps matches TRBD1 (6 bases). Trimming stripped 5 bases from V and 6 bases from J, with 13 bases between. Germline V gene data show CDR1 as SGHAT and CDR2 as FQDESV (reference sequence). The CDR3 length is 13 residues. CDR3 nucleotides: TGTGCCAGCAGCCCTCACAGGGATTCTGAAGCTTTCTTT. Translation gives CASSPHRDSEAFF. The full variable domain, its missing parts supplied by reference TRBV11-1 and TRBJ1-1, is EAEVAQSPRYKITEKSQAVAFWCDPISGHATLYWYRQILGQGPELLVQFQDESVVDDSQLPKDRFSAERLKGVDSTLKIQPAELGDSAMYLCASSPHRDSEAFFGQGTRLTVV.

V gene TRBV5-1 combines with J gene TRBJ1-4; perhaps TRBD1 as D (6 bases). Germline V gene lookup returns CDR1 SGHRS and CDR2 YFSETQ. This CDR3 comprises 14 residues. Trimming stripped 4 bases from V and 7 bases from J, with 14 bases between. The chain's CDR3 is CASSASGAREKLFF. DNA for the CDR3: TGCGCCAGCAGCGCGTCGGGGGCGCGTGAAAAACTGTTTTTT.

This clonotype has a handful of counts. The chain employs TRBV7-2 and TRBJ2-5, with 8 bases matching TRBD1. With V trimmed by 0 bases and J by 5 bases, 5 bases remained unmatched. This CDR3 has 15 amino acids. Germline V gene sequence: CDR1 SGHTA, CDR2 FQGNSA. The CDR3 is CASSLADRAWETQYF. CDR3 coding DNA: TGTGCCAGCAGCTTAGCGGACAGGGCCTGGGAGACCCAGTACTTC.